One and the same sample provided the 18 T cell receptor beta chains below, sequenced in a study of shared clonotypes between healthy human individuals. Only in-frame clones appear in the TCRdb table, and some are missing; sequencing was by immunoSEQ multiplex PCR. Of about 500,000 clones in the sample, over 60% were seen once. Sequenced input: PBMCs. The origin of the receptors is a woman aged 40 to 50 in good health. Some clones in this sample may be carry-over from other donors' samples.

The rearrangement links TRBV30 to TRBJ2-7; D not certain. Germline loops: CDR1 GTSNPN, CDR2 SVGIG (reference sequence). There are 13 residues in the CDR3. V was shortened by 2 bases and J by 7 bases, with 15 bases between the two germline ends. The CDR3 nucleotides are TGTGCCTGGAGTCGGACGGATGTAGGGGAGCAGTACTTC. Protein: CAWSRTDVGEQYF.

This clone was seen more than once but under ten times. The chain combines TRBV7-9 with TRBJ1-6; D is unresolved. Between the trimmed V and J ends, which lost 1 base and 8 bases, there was a span of 6 bases. CDR3 size: 13 residues. Germline-derived CDR1 and CDR2 are SEHNR and FQNEAQ (reference sequence). CDR3 residues: CASSLETHSPLHF. The CDR3 DNA follows: TGTGCCAGCAGCTTAGAGACACATTCACCCCTCCACTTT.

This chain connects TRBV5-4 to TRBJ1-3; D is undetermined. The germline V gene has CDR1 SGHNT and CDR2 YYREEE (reference sequence). With 0 bases removed from V and 2 bases from J, the gap between germline ends came to 9 bases. This CDR3 has 15 residues. DNA of the CDR3: TGTGCCAGCAGCTTGGACAATCCCCCTGGAAACACCATATATTTT. As protein: CASSLDNPPGNTIYF.

The CDR3 here is CASSLPAGDLRANEKLFF. DNA for the CDR3: TGTGCCAGCAGCCTCCCGGCAGGGGACCTGAGGGCTAATGAAAAACTGTTTTTT. The chain has TRBV7-3 and TRBJ1-4, with D possibly matching TRBD1 (6 bases). CDR3 length equals 18 residues. CDR1 and CDR2 from the germline V gene are SGHTA and FQGTGA. Trimming stripped 5 bases from V and 3 bases from J, with 22 bases between.

This clone occurred many times. Other DNA sequences in the sample encode the same CDR3. This chain joins TRBV18 and TRBJ1-3; D call uncertain. The CDR3 extends over 15 amino acids. The V end lost 3 bases, the J end lost 1 base, and 10 bases lay between the germline ends. Germline CDR1 and CDR2: KGHSH and LQKENI. This CDR3 is CASSPSGISGNTIYF. CDR3 in DNA: TGTGCCAGCTCACCTTCTGGGATATCTGGAAACACCATATATTTT.

This chain links TRBV19 with TRBJ1-5; D not certain. The CDR3 contains 13 residues. Per germline, CDR1 LNHDA and CDR2 SQIVND (reference sequence). Between the trimmed V and J ends, which lost 5 bases and 3 bases, there was a span of 8 bases. The DNA for the CDR3 is TGTGCCAGTAGTTTCGGCTTCAATCAGCCCCAGCATTTT. Translation: CASSFGFNQPQHF. Combining the CDR3 with reference TRBV19 and TRBJ1-5 gives the whole variable domain DGGITQSPKYLFRKEGQNVTLSCEQNLNHDAMYWYRQDPGQGLRLIYYSQIVNDFQKGDIAEGYSVSREKKESFPLTVTSAQKNPTAFYLCASSFGFNQPQHFGDGTRLSIL.

The chain carries TRBV6-5 and TRBJ2-1; 11 nucleotides agree with TRBD1. This CDR3 comprises 15 residues. CDR1 and CDR2 from the germline V gene are MNHEY and SVGAGI. Trimming cost V 4 bases and J 8 bases; bases outside gene matches: 7. The CDR3 DNA reads as TGTGCCAGCAGTTCTGGACAGGGGGCTTGGCATGAGCAGTTCTTC. Its translation is CASSSGQGAWHEQFF.

The rearrangement uses TRBV29-1 and TRBJ2-1, with 11 positions matching TRBD1. J lost 4 bases, V lost 8 bases, and 4 bases had no gene match. CDR3 size: 13 residues. Germline loops: CDR1 SQVTM, CDR2 ANQGSEA. CDR3 residues: CSTRDRGYNEQFF. The CDR3 DNA reads as TGCAGCACCCGGGACAGGGGGTACAATGAGCAGTTCTTC.

For this clone: Within the sample, other DNA sequences also encode this same CDR3. This rearrangement joins TRBV7-9 to TRBJ2-1, with D unresolved. This CDR3 has 14 residues. CDR1 SEHNR and CDR2 FQNEAQ come from the germline V gene (reference sequence). The V end lost 0 bases, the J end lost 1 base, and 4 bases lay between the germline ends. The CDR3 coding sequence is TGTGCCAGCAGCTTAGCGGGGTCCTACAATGAGCAGTTCTTC. Translated, it gives CASSLAGSYNEQFF. Variable domain in full (rest from reference TRBV7-9 and TRBJ2-1): DTGVSQNPRHKITKRGQNVTFRCDPISEHNRLYWYRQTLGQGPEFLTYFQNEAQLEKSRLLSDRFSAERPKGSFSTLEIQRTEQGDSAMYLCASSLAGSYNEQFFGPGTRLTVL.

As concerns this clone: A much larger clone sits a single nucleotide away, making a read error possible. The chain combines TRBV28 with TRBJ2-7; D remains ambiguous. Deletions cut 5 bases from V and 2 bases from J, with 1 base between. Germline CDR1 MDHEN, CDR2 SYDVKM. The CDR3 totals 10 residues. This chain's CDR3 is CASSAYEQYF. CDR3 in DNA: TGTGCCAGCAGTGCCTACGAGCAGTACTTC.

Concerning this clone: A far more abundant clone sits one base away, making this likely a read error. The CDR3, as DNA: TGTGCCAGCCAGGGCGTCGACTATGGCTACACCTTC. This translates into CASQGVDYGYTF. This chain uses TRBV6-5 with TRBJ1-2; tentatively, D is TRBD1 (5 bases). V shed 8 bases and J shed 3 bases, with 10 bases lying between them. CDR3 size: 12 residues. Germline V gene lookup returns CDR1 MNHEY and CDR2 SVGAGI.

This chain connects TRBV7-2 to TRBJ1-1; D may be TRBD1 (6 bases). V lost 2 bases, J lost 10 bases, and 14 bases lay in between. The CDR3 has 13 amino acids. The germline gives CDR1 SGHTA, CDR2 FQGNSA. The CDR3 DNA sequence: TGTGCCAGCAGCTTAAGGGGGGGCGGCGGAGCTTTCTTT. Its translation: CASSLRGGGGAFF. Full variable domain (remainder filled in from reference TRBV7-2 and TRBJ1-1): GAGVSQSPSNKVTEKGKDVELRCDPISGHTALYWYRQSLGQGLEFLIYFQGNSAPDKSGLPSDRFSAERTGGSVSTLTIQRTQQEDSAVYLCASSLRGGGGAFFGQGTRLTVV.

As to this clone: A much larger clonotype is one base distant, so this may be a read error. The sample holds other DNA sequences that translate to the same CDR3. V and J are TRBV7-7 and TRBJ2-1, with D tentatively TRBD2 (5 bases). The V gene's germline CDR1 is SSHAT and CDR2 FNYEAQ (reference sequence). This CDR3 contains 15 residues. The CDR3 loop is CASSPSEASYNEQFF. The CDR3, as DNA: TGTGCTAGCAGCCCCTCGGAGGCCTCCTACAATGAGCAGTTCTTC.

V usage is TRBV28 and J usage is TRBJ1-2; tentative D call: TRBD1 (6 bases). Trimming cost V 5 bases and J 8 bases, with 24 bases left between them. Germline V gene data show CDR1 as MDHEN and CDR2 as SYDVKM. The CDR3 is 16 amino acids. This chain's CDR3 is CASSTNRAHGWGGYTF. The CDR3 DNA is TGTGCCAGCAGTACCAACAGGGCGCACGGTTGGGGAGGCTACACCTTC.

V and J are TRBV27 and TRBJ1-5; a weak D match, TRBD1 (5 bases). This CDR3 has 15 residues. Germline V gene data show CDR1 as MNHEY and CDR2 as SMNVEV (reference sequence). Trimming took off 10 bases at V and 3 bases at J, with 19 bases between the two ends. The CDR3 nucleotides read TGTGCCACCCCCCGGGTGGGGGTCCCCAATCAGCCCCAGCATTTT. It specifies CATPRVGVPNQPQHF.

This clone showed up just a few times. The V and J genes are TRBV7-3 and TRBJ2-7; D ambiguous. CDR1 is SGHTA and CDR2 is FQGTGA in the germline V gene. The CDR3 length is 13 residues. Trimming removed 0 bases at V and 7 bases at J, with 10 bases between. CDR3 sequence reads: CASSLTGAREQYF. The CDR3 nucleotides are TGTGCCAGCAGCTTAACAGGAGCGCGGGAGCAGTACTTC.

Ten or more counts support this clone. The chain links TRBV19 to TRBJ1-1; 8 bases line up with TRBD1. CDR3 size: 13 residues. Germline-derived CDR1 and CDR2 are LNHDA and SQIVND (reference sequence). The V and J ends lost 6 bases and 4 bases, in that order; junction bases with no gene match: 4. CDR3: CASSRDRRTEAFF. The CDR3 nucleotides read TGTGCCAGTAGCAGGGACAGGCGCACTGAAGCTTTCTTT. The full variable domain, completed using reference TRBV19 and TRBJ1-1, is DGGITQSPKYLFRKEGQNVTLSCEQNLNHDAMYWYRQDPGQGLRLIYYSQIVNDFQKGDIAEGYSVSREKKESFPLTVTSAQKNPTAFYLCASSRDRRTEAFFGQGTRLTVV.

V is TRBV5-5 and J is TRBJ2-7; 9 bases line up with TRBD2. The CDR3 is 15 amino acids. V gave up 4 bases and J gave up 3 bases; unmatched junction bases: 8. Germline-derived CDR1 and CDR2 are SGHKS and YYEKEE (reference sequence). CDR3 sequence reads: CASSLQTSGVYEQYF. Here the CDR3 DNA reads TGTGCCAGCAGCCTGCAGACTAGCGGAGTCTACGAGCAGTACTTC.